One and the same sample provided the 27 T cell receptor beta chains below, sequenced in a study of cytomegalovirus exposure and HLA in healthy donors. PCR employed 60 Vbeta and 13 Jbeta primers. Clones were sequenced by immunoSEQ multiplex PCR, and TCRdb holds only the in-frame ones, with some missing. The repertoire consists of 150,000 to 200,000 clones, with less than 85% occurring once and the leading ten covering over 1.1%. The sequenced sample was PBMCs. These receptors originate from a man aged 60-69 years in good health and CMV-seronegative.

The V gene is TRBV7-2, the J gene TRBJ2-1; 8 nucleotides agree with TRBD2. This CDR3 is 16 amino acids long. The J segment lost 8 bases and the V segment lost 1 base, leaving 10 bases of the junction unmatched. Per germline, CDR1 SGHTA and CDR2 FQGNSA. CDR3 sequence (DNA): TGTGCCAGCAGCTTAGAAGGCCAGCGGGAGATCTATGAGCAGTTCTTC. Its translation: CASSLEGQREIYEQFF.

The V call is TRBV2, the J call TRBJ2-4; 9 bases match TRBD1. Trimming removed 1 base from V and 3 bases from J; junction bases left unmatched: 4. The CDR3 loop spans 16 amino acids. Germline V gives CDR1 SNHLY, CDR2 FYNNEI. CDR3 coding DNA: TGTGCCAGCAGTGAAGACAGGGGGCTTAACAAAAACATTCAGTACTTC. This codes for CASSEDRGLNKNIQYF.

The rearrangement uses TRBV28 and TRBJ2-5, with a weak D call TRBD2 (5 bases). Germline V CDR1 and CDR2: MDHEN, SYDVKM. The CDR3 is 15 amino acids. V dropped 6 bases and J dropped 2 bases, with 16 bases sitting between them. The CDR3 is CASSGPSSGQETQYF. The CDR3 DNA follows: TGTGCCAGCAGCGGACCTTCCTCGGGGCAAGAGACCCAGTACTTC.

This clone was detected only a few times. This chain joins TRBV28 and TRBJ2-2; 7 bases are shared with TRBD1. The CDR3 extends over 15 amino acids. Trimming removed 6 bases from V and 6 bases from J; junction bases left unmatched: 10. Looked up from germline, CDR1 is MDHEN and CDR2 is SYDVKM. CDR3 loop: CASRLRRQGAGELFF. Written as DNA, the CDR3 is TGTGCCAGCAGACTAAGGCGACAGGGAGCCGGGGAGCTGTTTTTT.

This chain connects TRBV30 to TRBJ1-2; 7 nucleotides agree with TRBD1. Germline V gene data show CDR1 as GTSNPN and CDR2 as SVGIG (reference sequence). The V segment lost 2 bases and the J segment 3 bases; nucleotides outside the gene matches: 9. CDR3 size: 15 residues. DNA for the CDR3: TGTGCCTGGAGTACATTACAGGGGACCTACTATGGCTACACCTTC. Translation gives CAWSTLQGTYYGYTF. Looking up the rest from reference TRBV30 and TRBJ1-2 gives the full variable domain: SQTIHQWPATLVQPVGSPLSLECTVEGTSNPNLYWYRQAAGRGLQLLFYSVGIGQISSEVPQNLSASRPQDRQFILSSKKLLLSDSGFYLCAWSTLQGTYYGYTFGSGTRLTVV.

The chain carries TRBV5-1 and TRBJ1-5; 8 bases are a match to TRBD1. V lost 3 bases, J lost 0 bases, and 5 bases stayed unmatched. CDR1 and CDR2 (germline): SGHRS, YFSETQ. The CDR3 is 16 amino acids. CDR3 DNA: TGCGCCAGCAGCTGGGGGACAGGCCCTAGCAATCAGCCCCAGCATTTT. This encodes CASSWGTGPSNQPQHF.

The chain recombines TRBV11-3 with TRBJ2-1; 8 bases fit TRBD2. The CDR3 consists of 17 residues. Looked up from germline, CDR1 is SGHNT and CDR2 is YENEEA. V shed 5 bases, J shed 5 bases, and the junction held 14 bases outside the gene matches. In DNA form, the CDR3 reads TGTGCCAGCAGCCTAAGCGGGGCGGGAGGTTGGCACAATGAGCAGTTCTTC. The encoded protein is CASSLSGAGGWHNEQFF. Complete variable domain (other parts from reference TRBV11-3 and TRBJ2-1): EAGVVQSPRYKIIEKKQPVAFWCNPISGHNTLYWYLQNLGQGPELLIRYENEEAVDDSQLPKDRFSAERLKGVDSTLKIQPAELGDSAVYLCASSLSGAGGWHNEQFFGPGTRLTVL.

This clone was counted only a few times. The CDR3 DNA sequence: TGTGCCTTTGACAGAAGCTCTGGAAACACCATATATTTT. Translation gives CAFDRSSGNTIYF. The chain recombines TRBV30 with TRBJ1-3; D might be TRBD1 (5 bases). This CDR3 contains 13 residues. Germline V gene sequence: CDR1 GTSNPN, CDR2 SVGIG (reference sequence). Trimming pared 7 bases from V and 0 bases from J, leaving 10 bases between. The full variable domain, its missing parts supplied by reference TRBV30 and TRBJ1-3, is SQTIHQWPATLVQPVGSPLSLECTVEGTSNPNLYWYRQAAGRGLQLLFYSVGIGQISSEVPQNLSASRPQDRQFILSSKKLLLSDSGFYLCAFDRSSGNTIYFGEGSWLTVV.

V is TRBV5-1 and J is TRBJ1-4, with TRBD1 as a possible D gene (5 bases). Trimming took off 0 bases at V and 4 bases at J, with 10 bases between the two ends. Germline values: CDR1 SGHRS, CDR2 YFSETQ. CDR3 length equals 15 residues. The CDR3: CASSLETARNEKLFF. The CDR3 bases are TGCGCCAGCAGCTTGGAGACAGCTCGTAATGAAAAACTGTTTTTT.

This clone was found a few times. V usage is TRBV18 and J usage is TRBJ2-5; a weak D match, TRBD2 (6 bases). Germline-derived CDR1 and CDR2 are KGHSH and LQKENI. The germline V and J ends were trimmed by 5 bases and 4 bases, with 14 bases remaining between them. This CDR3 comprises 14 residues. Written as DNA, the CDR3 is TGTGCCAGCTCAACCGGGACTGGGCGAGAGACCCAGTACTTC. It translates to CASSTGTGRETQYF.

Only a few counts were recorded for this clone. The gene calls are TRBV6-5 and TRBJ1-6; D perhaps matches TRBD1 (6 bases). Trimming took off 4 bases at V and 9 bases at J, with 13 bases between the two ends. The CDR3 spans 14 residues. Germline V gives CDR1 MNHEY, CDR2 SVGAGI. The CDR3 sequence: CASSFGQKASPLHF. CDR3 sequence (DNA): TGTGCCAGCAGTTTTGGACAGAAGGCTTCACCCCTCCACTTT.

The chain has TRBV7-2 and TRBJ1-1; 7 bases map to TRBD1. V lost 6 bases and J lost 6; bases outside the gene matches: 13. CDR1 and CDR2 (germline): SGHTA, FQGNSA. CDR3 length: 15 residues. CDR3: CASSWTTGSTSEAFF. The DNA of the CDR3 is TGTGCCAGCAGTTGGACGACAGGGAGTACCTCTGAAGCTTTCTTT.

This chain uses TRBV28 with TRBJ1-5; D remains unclear. CDR1 and CDR2 (germline): MDHEN, SYDVKM. V was shortened by 7 bases and J by 7 bases, with 23 bases between the two germline ends. The CDR3 consists of 16 residues. CDR3 sequence (DNA): TGTGCCAGCATCCCCCGCGGAGGAGCCTTGGGGCAGCCCCAGCATTTT. Protein product: CASIPRGGALGQPQHF. The whole variable domain, remainder taken from reference TRBV28 and TRBJ1-5, is DVKVTQSSRYLVKRTGEKVFLECVQDMDHENMFWYRQDPGLGLRLIYFSYDVKMKEKGDIPEGYSVSREKKERFSLILESASTNQTSMYLCASIPRGGALGQPQHFGDGTRLSIL.

The chain links TRBV28 to TRBJ2-2, with TRBD2 as a possible D gene (6 bases). Germline lookup yields CDR1 MDHEN and CDR2 SYDVKM. With 6 bases removed from V and 6 bases from J, the gap between germline ends came to 11 bases. The CDR3 contains 13 residues. The CDR3 sequence: CASRRRVSGELFF. The CDR3, as DNA: TGTGCCAGCAGGCGGAGGGTGTCCGGGGAGCTGTTTTTT.

This sequence joins TRBV5-1 and TRBJ2-1, with D possibly being TRBD2 (5 bases). The CDR3 has 16 amino acids. In germline, CDR1 is SGHRS, CDR2 YFSETQ. The V end lost 1 base, the J end lost 5 bases, and 16 bases lay between the germline ends. CDR3 sequence: CASSLYLALGNNEQFF. CDR3 coding DNA: TGCGCCAGCAGCTTGTACCTAGCTTTAGGCAACAATGAGCAGTTCTTC.

This clone was observed a handful of times. The chain has TRBV27 and TRBJ2-3; maybe TRBD2 (5 bases). CDR1 MNHEY and CDR2 SMNVEV come from the germline V gene (reference sequence). The CDR3 length is 15 residues. V was clipped by 4 bases and J by 4 bases, with 15 bases between them. CDR3 region: CASSSNPGVADTQYF. The CDR3 nucleotides are TGTGCCAGCAGTTCTAATCCCGGGGTCGCAGATACGCAGTATTTT.

The V gene is TRBV5-6, the J gene TRBJ1-2, with 11 positions matching TRBD1. The CDR3 consists of 15 residues. V shed 4 bases and J 5 bases; nucleotides not matched to a gene: 7. Germline CDR1 and CDR2: SGHDT and YYEEEE. CDR3 nucleotide sequence: TGTGCCAGCAGCACACCGGGACAGGGGGTATATGGCTACACCTTC. Translation gives CASSTPGQGVYGYTF.

The chain combines TRBV7-3 with TRBJ2-1; D perhaps matches TRBD2 (6 bases). CDR1 is SGHTA, CDR2 FQGTGA, per germline. Trimming stripped 0 bases from V and 1 base from J, with 10 bases between. The CDR3 has 16 residues. CDR3 coding DNA: TGTGCCAGCAGCTTAACGGGGGGAGATTCCTACAATGAGCAGTTCTTC. Its protein product is CASSLTGGDSYNEQFF.

This chain links TRBV7-2 with TRBJ1-3, with D possibly matching TRBD1 (6 bases). CDR3 length: 17 amino acids. Germline lookup yields CDR1 SGHTA and CDR2 FQGNSA. The V end lost 4 bases, the J end lost 0 bases, and 16 bases lay between the germline ends. The DNA of the CDR3 is TGTGCCAGCAGCTACGAGCCGACAGGTTTCTCTGGAAACACCATATATTTT. This sequence encodes CASSYEPTGFSGNTIYF.

The chain joins TRBV2 to TRBJ2-5; 7 bases fit TRBD2. The V gene end was trimmed by 6 bases and the J gene end by 5 bases; junction bases not matched to a gene: 12. The CDR3 is 15 amino acids. The germline V gene has CDR1 SNHLY and CDR2 FYNNEI. Written as DNA, the CDR3 is TGTGCCAGCAGCCGCTTAACTAGCGACGGGGAGACCCAGTACTTC. It translates to CASSRLTSDGETQYF.

The genes are TRBV5-1 and TRBJ2-1; D is possibly TRBD1 (5 bases). V dropped 0 bases and J dropped 6 bases, with 13 bases sitting between them. Germline CDR1 reads SGHRS; CDR2 reads YFSETQ. The CDR3 is 15 residues long. The CDR3 DNA is TGCGCCAGCAGCTTGGCCCCGGACAACGGCAATGAGCAGTTCTTC. Residues: CASSLAPDNGNEQFF.

The chain links TRBV25-1 to TRBJ1-1; TRBD1 agrees at 11 bases. V dropped 6 bases and J dropped 11; count of bases not matched to a gene: 11. Germline assignment: CDR1 MGHDK and CDR2 SYGVNS. The CDR3 extends over 14 amino acids. The CDR3 spells CASRANGQGADAFF. CDR3 nucleotide sequence: TGTGCCAGCAGAGCGAACGGACAGGGGGCCGACGCTTTCTTT.

The rearrangement uses TRBV19 and TRBJ2-7, with D possibly matching TRBD1 (6 bases). Trimming cost V 9 bases and J 2 bases, with 17 bases left between them. CDR1 and CDR2 from the germline V gene are LNHDA and SQIVND (reference sequence). The CDR3 runs to 14 residues. DNA for the CDR3: TGTGCCAGCGCACACCTACAGGGCCCCTACGAGCAGTACTTC. Translation: CASAHLQGPYEQYF.

In this sample, this clone turned up once. The rearrangement uses TRBV11-2 and TRBJ1-1; 7 bases match TRBD1. Germline lookup yields CDR1 SGHAT and CDR2 FQNNGV. With 7 bases clipped from V and 1 base from J, the junction kept 9 bases outside the gene matches. The CDR3 is 15 amino acids. The CDR3 protein is CASTTWDSRNTEAFF. CDR3 bases: TGTGCCAGCACCACCTGGGACAGTCGGAACACTGAAGCTTTCTTT.

This clone was counted once. CDR3 sequence reads: CASSSSGTSGGRCYF. CDR3 nucleotides: TGTGCCAGCAGCTCCTCCGGGACTAGCGGGGGCCGTTGTTACTTC. V usage is TRBV7-2 and J usage is TRBJ2-7; 14 bases match TRBD2. Trimming cost V 4 bases and J 13 bases; bases outside gene matches: 12. There are 15 residues in the CDR3. The germline gives CDR1 SGHTA, CDR2 FQGNSA.

The chain uses TRBV30 and TRBJ2-3; D ambiguous. V was trimmed by 5 bases and J by 6 bases, leaving 9 bases between them. The germline V gene has CDR1 GTSNPN and CDR2 SVGIG (reference sequence). CDR3 length: 11 residues. Written as DNA, the CDR3 is TGTGCCTGGGGGCCTGGGGATACGCAGTATTTT. Protein sequence: CAWGPGDTQYF.

The chain joins TRBV5-1 to TRBJ1-3, with D possibly being TRBD1 (5 bases). Germline CDR1 reads SGHRS; CDR2 reads YFSETQ. Deletions cut 1 base from V and 0 bases from J, with 11 bases between. The CDR3 contains 16 residues. The chain's CDR3 is CASSLTAGFSGNTIYF. In nucleotides, the CDR3 is TGCGCCAGCAGCTTGACCGCAGGGTTCTCTGGAAACACCATATATTTT.